The 12 T cell receptor beta chains below were found in one sample sequenced in a study of OX40 agonist ivuxolimab in advanced cancers. Sequencing was performed with immunoSEQ multiplex PCR; in TCRdb, only in-frame clones are kept and a portion is missing. The sample yields over 65,000 clones, under 90% seen once. The sample was CD4+ or CD8+ T cells sorted from blood, taken in a trial of the OX40 agonist ivuxolimab. The source of these receptors is an adult with an advanced solid tumor such as melanoma, head and neck, liver or kidney cancer.

V and J are TRBV11-3 and TRBJ2-5; TRBD2 matches 9 bases. Germline lookup yields CDR1 SGHNT and CDR2 YENEEA. The V gene end was trimmed by 1 base and the J gene end by 1 base; junction bases not matched to a gene: 7. The CDR3 length is 17 residues. The CDR3 sequence is CASSLGASSGAQETQYF. As DNA, the CDR3 is TGTGCCAGCAGCTTAGGGGCATCTAGCGGGGCCCAAGAGACCCAGTACTTC.

The V call is TRBV19, the J call TRBJ1-5; D not resolved. V was pared by 4 bases and J by 4 bases, with 11 bases between. This CDR3 contains 14 residues. The germline V gene encodes CDR1 LNHDA and CDR2 SQIVND (reference sequence). This chain's CDR3 is CASSKQADNQPQHF. The CDR3 DNA reads as TGTGCCAGTAGTAAGCAGGCCGATAATCAGCCCCAGCATTTT.

This clone was seen only a few times. The chain is built from TRBV27 and TRBJ2-7; the match to TRBD1 covers 8 bases. The CDR3 extends over 15 amino acids. Germline-derived CDR1 and CDR2 are MNHEY and SMNVEV (reference sequence). The J segment lost 4 bases and the V segment lost 6 bases, leaving 11 bases of the junction unmatched. The CDR3 coding sequence is TGTGCCAGCAGCCCATACCCGGACAGGGTTTACGAGCAGTACTTC. Amino acids: CASSPYPDRVYEQYF.

For the CDR3, the DNA is TGTGCCAGTGCCCGCCGGACAAGCAATTGGGGCTACACCTTC. This codes for CASARRTSNWGYTF. V is TRBV28 and J is TRBJ1-2, with TRBD1 as a possible D gene (5 bases). Germline V CDR1 and CDR2: MDHEN, SYDVKM. The CDR3 length is 14 residues. V lost 9 bases and J 8 bases, leaving 22 bases between the germline ends.

The chain has TRBV7-2 and TRBJ2-3; 8 bases are a match to TRBD2. The length of the CDR3 is 17 residues. J lost 1 base, V lost 2 bases, and 8 bases had no gene match. Germline CDR1 SGHTA, CDR2 FQGNSA. In DNA form, the CDR3 reads TGTGCCAGCAGCTTAAAGGTCGCGCGGGGGGGCACAGATACGCAGTATTTT. Amino acid sequence: CASSLKVARGGTDTQYF.

CDR3 loop: CASSQDYYNEQFF. In DNA, the CDR3 is TGTGCCAGCAGCCAGGACTACTACAATGAGCAGTTCTTC. The rearrangement joins TRBV7-3 to TRBJ2-1; possible D gene TRBD2, 6 bases. The CDR3 totals 13 residues. Germline CDR1 SGHTA, CDR2 FQGTGA. V lost 5 bases and J lost 3, with 8 bases in between.

The chain combines TRBV10-1 with TRBJ2-2; a weak D match, TRBD1 (5 bases). V was clipped by 3 bases and J by 9 bases, with 14 bases between them. Germline V CDR1 and CDR2: WNHNN, SYGVQD (reference sequence). The CDR3 totals 14 residues. The CDR3 is CASSDADKARELFF. Written as DNA, the CDR3 is TGCGCCAGCAGTGATGCGGACAAGGCCCGGGAGCTGTTTTTT.

The chain joins TRBV5-4 to TRBJ1-6; TRBD1 matches 8 bases. This CDR3 comprises 14 residues. Germline-derived CDR1 and CDR2 are SGHNT and YYREEE (reference sequence). Losses at the gene ends were 6 bases for V and 6 bases for J; bases not matched to a gene: 5. The CDR3 reads CASTSTGANSPLHF. Written as DNA, the CDR3 is TGTGCCAGCACCTCGACAGGGGCTAATTCACCCCTCCACTTT. The full variable domain, rest sourced from reference TRBV5-4 and TRBJ1-6, is ETGVTQSPTHLIKTRGQQVTLRCSSQSGHNTVSWYQQALGQGPQFIFQYYREEENGRGNFPPRFSGLQFPNYSSELNVNALELDDSALYLCASTSTGANSPLHFGNGTRLTVT.

The chain is built from TRBV30 and TRBJ1-1; perhaps TRBD1 as D (5 bases). Germline CDR1 is GTSNPN and CDR2 is SVGIG (reference sequence). Trimming shortened V by 4 bases and J by 11 bases, and 17 bases separated the two germline ends. CDR3 length equals 12 residues. In DNA form, the CDR3 reads TGTGCCTGGAAAAGATGGGGGAAGGAGGCTTTCTTT. This sequence encodes CAWKRWGKEAFF. The whole variable domain, filled in from reference TRBV30 and TRBJ1-1, reads SQTIHQWPATLVQPVGSPLSLECTVEGTSNPNLYWYRQAAGRGLQLLFYSVGIGQISSEVPQNLSASRPQDRQFILSSKKLLLSDSGFYLCAWKRWGKEAFFGQGTRLTVV.

This clone showed up just a few times. This sequence joins TRBV7-6 and TRBJ2-1, with 7 bases matching TRBD1. The CDR3 spans 15 residues. With 1 base clipped from V and 7 bases from J, the junction kept 7 bases outside the gene matches. Germline values: CDR1 SGHVS, CDR2 FNYEAQ. The CDR3: CASSLGQGFVNEQFF. The CDR3 DNA follows: TGTGCCAGCAGCTTAGGACAGGGATTTGTGAATGAGCAGTTCTTC.

This clone came up a few times. A junction boundary mismatches the germline segment, possibly from a read error. The rearrangement uses TRBV7-7 and TRBJ2-1, with D possibly matching TRBD1 (6 bases). This CDR3 region has 13 residues. Germline V gives CDR1 SSHAT, CDR2 FNYEAQ (reference sequence). The CDR3 loop is CASSLEQGYEQFF. CDR3 nucleotides: TGTGCTAGCAGCTTAGAACAGGGATATGAGCAGTTCTTC.

This rearrangement joins TRBV7-9 to TRBJ2-1; TRBD2 matches at 14 bases. From germline, CDR1 is SEHNR and CDR2 FQNEAQ (reference sequence). The V and J ends lost 1 base and 8 bases, in that order; junction bases with no gene match: 4. The CDR3 spans 16 residues. CDR3: CASSLGTSGRLDEQFF. Here the CDR3 DNA reads TGTGCCAGCAGCTTAGGGACTAGCGGGAGGTTGGATGAGCAGTTCTTC.